This T cell receptor (beta chain) comes out of a study of blood T cells in healthy people across ages. Of note for this clonotype: Its antigen is as yet unknown.

A second PCR, run for about 7 to 11 cycles, used a sample-barcoded 5' primer plus a J-beta primer mix. Every cDNA molecule bore a tag from a template-switch adaptor containing 12 random nucleotides. TCRdb reprocessed the 5' RACE reads with MiXCR, giving one entry per CDR3 protein. The sample records 890,000 or so distinct CDR3 sequences, around 62% being singletons. The donors, all healthy, were Caucasians living in Russia, aged about 6 to 100. General observations from the study: Donors of long life had a larger count of naive CD4+ cells and greater diversity than aged donors. Reliance upon unsorted PBMCs precluded definitive naive versus antigen-experienced comparison.

Per germline, CDR1 MNHNS and CDR2 SASEGT. CDR3 length: 12 amino acids. V lost 3 bases and J 2 bases, leaving 3 bases between the germline ends. This receptor was taken from a young man in good health. The sample was blood. This chain connects TRBV6-1 to TRBJ2-3; no reliable D call. CDR3 amino acids: CASSDATDTQYF. The DNA for the CDR3 is TGTGCCAGCAGTGATGCCACAGATACGCAGTATTTT.